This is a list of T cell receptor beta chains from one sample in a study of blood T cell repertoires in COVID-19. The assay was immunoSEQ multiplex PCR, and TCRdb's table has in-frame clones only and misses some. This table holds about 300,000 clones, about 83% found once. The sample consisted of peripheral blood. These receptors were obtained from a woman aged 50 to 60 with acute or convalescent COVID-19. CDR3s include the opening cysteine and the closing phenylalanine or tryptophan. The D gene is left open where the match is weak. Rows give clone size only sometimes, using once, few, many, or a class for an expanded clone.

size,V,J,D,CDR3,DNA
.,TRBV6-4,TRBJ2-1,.,CASSRLAGGQGRNEQFF,TGTGCCAGCAGCCGACTCGCGGGGGGACAGGGCCGTAATGAGCAGTTCTTC
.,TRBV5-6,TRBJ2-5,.,CASTREGFQETQYF,TGTGCCAGCACACGGGAAGGCTTCCAAGAGACCCAGTACTTC
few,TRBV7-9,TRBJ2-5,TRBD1,CAITGGGETQYF,TGTGCCATTACAGGGGGCGGGGAGACCCAGTACTTC
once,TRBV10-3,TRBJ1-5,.,CAISGTGALNQPQHF,TGTGCCATCAGTGGAACAGGTGCCCTCAATCAGCCCCAGCATTTT
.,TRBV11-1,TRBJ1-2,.,CASSLGLQGFGYTF,TGTGCCAGCAGCTTAGGCTTGCAGGGATTTGGCTACACCTTC
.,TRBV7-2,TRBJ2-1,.,CASSLRRTTYNEQFF,TGTGCCAGCAGCTTGCGACGGACAACCTACAATGAGCAGTTCTTC
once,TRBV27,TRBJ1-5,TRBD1,CASSKGADNQPQHF,TGTGCCAGCAGTAAGGGGGCGGACAATCAGCCCCAGCATTTT
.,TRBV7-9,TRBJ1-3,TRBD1,CASSLDMGTGLSVSNTIYF,TGTGCCAGCAGCTTAGATATGGGGACAGGTCTGTCGGTGTCAAACACCATATATTTT
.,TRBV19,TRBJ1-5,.,CASSIRNQPQHF,TGTGCCAGTAGTATCAGGAATCAGCCCCAGCATTTT
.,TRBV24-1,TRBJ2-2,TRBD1,CATSDPRQGRNGELFF,TGTGCCACCAGTGATCCTAGACAGGGGCGGAACGGGGAGCTGTTTTTT
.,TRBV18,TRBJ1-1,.,CASSPIQRGDTEAFF,TGTGCCAGCTCACCAATTCAACGGGGAGACACTGAAGCTTTCTTT
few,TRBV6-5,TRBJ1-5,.,CASSRQRSSNQPQHF,TGTGCCAGCAGTCGACAGAGAAGTAGCAATCAGCCCCAGCATTTT
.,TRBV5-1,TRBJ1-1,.,CASSPRVGDTEAFF,TGCGCCAGCAGCCCCAGGGTAGGGGACACTGAAGCTTTCTTT
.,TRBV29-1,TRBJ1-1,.,CSVEQYRNTEAFF,TGCAGCGTTGAGCAGTACAGGAACACTGAAGCTTTCTTT
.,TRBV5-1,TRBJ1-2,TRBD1,CASSLGQGEGYTF,TGCGCCAGCAGCTTGGGACAGGGCGAGGGCTACACCTTC
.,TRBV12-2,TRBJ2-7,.,CASRSRQGGSYEQYF,TGTGCAAGTCGCTCCCGACAGGGGGGGTCCTACGAGCAGTACTTC
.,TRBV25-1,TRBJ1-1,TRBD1,CASSGDIGTGAEAFF,TGTGCCAGCAGTGGGGATATCGGGACAGGAGCTGAAGCTTTCTTT
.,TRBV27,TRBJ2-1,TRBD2,CASSPSFLAGGYNEQFF,TGTGCCAGCAGTCCCAGCTTTTTAGCGGGGGGGTACAATGAGCAGTTCTTC
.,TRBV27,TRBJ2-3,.,CASSSGVTQYF,TGTGCCAGCAGTTCCGGAGTTACGCAGTATTTT
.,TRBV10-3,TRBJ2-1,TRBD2,CAFGTSGGDEQFF,TGTGCCTTCGGGACTAGCGGGGGGGATGAGCAGTTCTTC
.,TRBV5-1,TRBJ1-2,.,CASSSDPSTGKVYGYTF,TGCGCCAGCAGCTCCGACCCCTCGACTGGCAAGGTCTATGGCTACACCTTC
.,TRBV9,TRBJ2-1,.,CASSEPTGGTYNEQFF,TGTGCCAGCAGCGAACCGACGGGTGGTACCTACAATGAGCAGTTCTTC
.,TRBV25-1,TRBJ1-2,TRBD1,CASTRDSLRGYTF,TGTGCCAGCACTCGGGACAGTTTGCGTGGCTACACCTTC
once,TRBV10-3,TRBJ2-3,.,CAISARGDTQYF,TGTGCCATCAGTGCCAGGGGAGATACGCAGTATTTT